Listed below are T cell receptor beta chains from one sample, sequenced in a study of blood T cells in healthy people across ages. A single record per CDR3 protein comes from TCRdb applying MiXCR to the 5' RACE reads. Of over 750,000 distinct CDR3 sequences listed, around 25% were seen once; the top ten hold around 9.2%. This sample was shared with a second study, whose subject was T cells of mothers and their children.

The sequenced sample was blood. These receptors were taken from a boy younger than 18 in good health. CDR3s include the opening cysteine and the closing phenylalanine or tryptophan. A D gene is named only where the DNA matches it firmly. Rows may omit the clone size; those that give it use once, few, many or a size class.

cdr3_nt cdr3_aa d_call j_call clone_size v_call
TGTGCCAGCACCAAAAACTCCCCTCACAATGAGCAGTTCTTC CASTKNSPHNEQFF - TRBJ2-1 once TRBV12-3/TRBV12-4
TGCGCCAGCAGCCAAGATCTCTCGGCTGGCAGGGGTGTGCAGTTCTTC CASSQDLSAGRGVQFF - TRBJ2-1 - TRBV4-1
TGTGCCAGCTCACCGGGCGCGCGAGAGACCCAGTACTTC CASSPGARETQYF - TRBJ2-5 few TRBV18
TGTGCCACCGCTAAGAACACTGAAGCTTTCTTT CATAKNTEAFF - TRBJ1-1 few TRBV24-1
TGCAGTGCTAGCTCACCGGGACAGGGAATTTTCGGCAAAAACATTCAGTACTTC CSASSPGQGIFGKNIQYF TRBD1 TRBJ2-4 - TRBV20-1
TGTGCCAGCAGTGAAGTTGACAGTACTGAGCAGTTCTTC CASSEVDSTEQFF - TRBJ2-1 few TRBV6-1
TGTGCCAGCAGCCTTAGGGCAGGGGTTCTTGGGGATACGCAGTATTTT CASSLRAGVLGDTQYF - TRBJ2-3 few TRBV7-3
TGTGCCAGCAGCTTAGCGCCTAGCGGGGGCAATGAGCAGTTCTTC CASSLAPSGGNEQFF TRBD2 TRBJ2-1 few TRBV11-1
TGTGCCAGCAGCTTAGGGGTGTCTAATGAAAAACTGTTTTTT CASSLGVSNEKLFF - TRBJ1-4 many TRBV7-9
TGTGCCAGCAGCGTGGGACAGCTATCCCAAGAGACCCAGTACTTC CASSVGQLSQETQYF TRBD1 TRBJ2-5 few TRBV9
TGCAGTGCCAAAACTAGCGGGCGTACCTACGAGCAGTACTTC CSAKTSGRTYEQYF TRBD2 TRBJ2-7 - TRBV20-1
TGTGCCACCAGTAGGGCAGACCAAGAGACCCAGTACTTC CATSRADQETQYF - TRBJ2-5 few TRBV24-1
TGCAGCGTTGAGGGGGCAGAGACCCAGTACTTC CSVEGAETQYF - TRBJ2-5 few TRBV29-1
TGTGCCAGCAGTTCTCAGGTAGCGGTCCTCTTCGGGGAGCAGTTCTTC CASSSQVAVLFGEQFF - TRBJ2-1 - TRBV6-2/TRBV6-3
TGTGCCAGCAGTCGTTCTCAGGGGGCGTACGAGCAGTACTTC CASSRSQGAYEQYF TRBD1 TRBJ2-7 few TRBV6-5
TGTGCCAGCAGTCCCGGGACAGTAAATTCACCCCTCCACTTT CASSPGTVNSPLHF TRBD1 TRBJ1-6 few TRBV3-1
TGTGCCAGTAGAGGGATAGGGGAGACCCAGTACTTC CASRGIGETQYF - TRBJ2-5 few TRBV7-2
TGTGCCAGCAGCGCGCGCCGGGACAGGGGGCGAGATAACTATGGCTACACCTTC CASSARRDRGRDNYGYTF TRBD1 TRBJ1-2 few TRBV7-8
TGTGCCAGCAGCTTAGATAGGACAGGGTTCTACGAGCAGTACTTC CASSLDRTGFYEQYF TRBD1 TRBJ2-7 - TRBV11-2
TGTGCCAGCAGACCGACCACAGGGGGCTCTGGGGCCAACGTCCTGACTTTC CASRPTTGGSGANVLTF TRBD1 TRBJ2-6 - TRBV7-9
TGTGCCAGCAGCTCCAGAGACAGGGTGGTGGGTGAAGCTTTCTTT CASSSRDRVVGEAFF TRBD1 TRBJ1-1 few TRBV6-5
TGTGCCAGCAGTGACCCGACTAGCGGGAGCCATGAGCAGTTCTTC CASSDPTSGSHEQFF TRBD2 TRBJ2-1 once TRBV2
TGTGCCAGCACGCCGGGACAGAGCACCGGGGAGCTGTTTTTT CASTPGQSTGELFF TRBD1 TRBJ2-2 - TRBV12-3/TRBV12-4
TGTGCCAGCGGAATCAGGGGCCGGTCACAAGAGACCCAGTACTTC CASGIRGRSQETQYF - TRBJ2-5 - TRBV28
TGCGGTGCCCCTATAGCGAGCGGGGGGGCCCTCAGCTCCTACAATGAGCAGTTCTTC CGAPIASGGALSSYNEQFF TRBD2 TRBJ2-1 few TRBV20-1
TGTGCCAGCAGTGAAGCTTTTAACTACGAGCAGTACTTC CASSEAFNYEQYF - TRBJ2-7 few TRBV2
TGCGCCAGCAGAACTAGCGGGAACAATGAGCAGTTCTTC CASRTSGNNEQFF TRBD2 TRBJ2-1 many TRBV4-1
TGTGCCAGCAGTTTATTAGCGGGGGGGAATGAGCAGTTCTTC CASSLLAGGNEQFF TRBD2 TRBJ2-1 many TRBV28
TGTGCCAGCAGCGTCAGGAGGGGGACTGAAGCTTTCTTT CASSVRRGTEAFF - TRBJ1-1 few TRBV9
TGTGCCAGCAGTTACCCAGCATACCAAGAGACCCAGTACTTC CASSYPAYQETQYF - TRBJ2-5 few TRBV12-3/TRBV12-4
TGTGCCAGCAGCTTGGTGGACGCCGGGGGGGAGACCCAGTACTTC CASSLVDAGGETQYF TRBD2 TRBJ2-5 - TRBV7-9
TGTGCCAGCAGTAAGCAGGGGTGGTGCACAGATACGCAGTATTTT CASSKQGWCTDTQYF - TRBJ2-3 - TRBV21-1
TGTGCCAGCAGCTCCCCCATAGCGGGAGGGTCCTACGAGCAGTACTTC CASSSPIAGGSYEQYF TRBD2 TRBJ2-7 - TRBV11-2
TGTGCCAGCAGTGAAATCCTAGCGGGAATGGCCTACGAGCAGTACTTC CASSEILAGMAYEQYF TRBD2 TRBJ2-7 - TRBV6-1
TGTGCCATCTCCGGGACAAACTACGAGCAGTACTTC CAISGTNYEQYF - TRBJ2-7 few TRBV21-1
TGTGCCAGCAGCCCTTCCTCCTACTATGGCTACACCTTC CASSPSSYYGYTF - TRBJ1-2 - TRBV9
TGCAGTGCTCAGAGCGGGAGGGTCGATGAGCAGTTCTTC CSAQSGRVDEQFF TRBD2 TRBJ2-1 - TRBV20-1
TGCAGCGTCGCCGGGACAGCATTTAACTATGGCTACACCTTC CSVAGTAFNYGYTF TRBD1 TRBJ1-2 few TRBV29-1
TGCAGTGCTAGAGCAGGGGGACTCTATGGCTACACCTTC CSARAGGLYGYTF TRBD1 TRBJ1-2 few TRBV20-1
TGCAGTGCTAGAGACGAACAGTTAAGTAATCAGCCCCAGCATTTT CSARDEQLSNQPQHF - TRBJ1-5 - TRBV20-1
TGCAGTGCTAGTCGCGCGAGGGGGGGGATCTACGAGCAGTACTTC CSASRARGGIYEQYF - TRBJ2-7 - TRBV20-1
TGTGCCAGCAGACAACCCCAAAACAGGGCGGATACGCAGTATTTT CASRQPQNRADTQYF - TRBJ2-3 - TRBV7-2
TGTGCCAGTAAGGGATCAGGGGAGGCCTATGGCTACACCTTC CASKGSGEAYGYTF - TRBJ1-2 few TRBV19
TGCAGTGCAAGCCCCTCCGGGACGCCCTACGAGCAGTACTTC CSASPSGTPYEQYF - TRBJ2-7 - TRBV20-1
TGTGCCAGCAGTGGACCGACTCCGGGGGCGCGGTCCTACAATGAGCAGTTCTTC CASSGPTPGARSYNEQFF - TRBJ2-1 few TRBV27